These 12 T cell receptor beta chains share one sample of origin, sequenced in a study of shared clonotypes between healthy human individuals. Profiling relied on immunoSEQ multiplex PCR, and the TCRdb table lists in-frame clones only, not all of them. The data contain 1.5 million to 2.5 million clones, approximately 95% of them singletons. CD8 cells regarded as naive lacked CD45RO, were positively chosen for CCR7, and omitted terminally differentiated effector memory CD45RA+ cells. Specimen: naive CD8+ T cells sorted from blood. Receptor source: a man in his late teens or twenties in good health.

J is TRBJ2-3 and V is TRBV28; 12 bases agree with TRBD2. CDR3 length: 16 amino acids. The germline V gene has CDR1 MDHEN and CDR2 SYDVKM. Trimming cost V 6 bases and J 3 bases; bases outside gene matches: 7. DNA for the CDR3: TGTGCCAGCAGGTCTAGCGGGGGGGCCGGGACAGATACGCAGTATTTT. Its translation is CASRSSGGAGTDTQYF.

The gene calls are TRBV29-1 and TRBJ1-2; D perhaps matches TRBD1 (6 bases). Germline loops: CDR1 SQVTM, CDR2 ANQGSEA. This CDR3 has 16 amino acids. The chain's CDR3 is CSYLDGGAFRDYGYTF. DNA for the CDR3: TGCTCCTACCTTGACGGGGGGGCTTTTCGAGACTATGGCTACACCTTC. Full variable domain (missing parts from reference TRBV29-1 and TRBJ1-2): SAVISQKPSRDICQRGTSLTIQCQVDSQVTMMFWYRQQPGQSLTLIATANQGSEATYESGFVIDKFPISRPNLTFSTLTVSNMSPEDSSIYLCSYLDGGAFRDYGYTFGSGTRLTVV.

V is TRBV5-6 and J is TRBJ1-4; D is unresolved. The V end lost 2 bases, the J end lost 3 bases, and 5 bases lay between the germline ends. The CDR3 consists of 13 residues. The V gene's germline CDR1 is SGHDT and CDR2 YYEEEE. The DNA of the CDR3 is TGTGCCAGCAGCTTATCGTCTAATGAAAAACTGTTTTTT. Its protein product is CASSLSSNEKLFF. The full variable domain, with the rest looked up from reference TRBV5-6 and TRBJ1-4, is DAGVTQSPTHLIKTRGQQVTLRCSPKSGHDTVSWYQQALGQGPQFIFQYYEEEERQRGNFPDRFSGHQFPNYSSELNVNALLLGDSALYLCASSLSSNEKLFFGSGTQLSVL.

This clone was counted once. J is TRBJ2-7 and V is TRBV6-5; D unclear. The CDR3 sequence is 13 residues long. Trimming stripped 1 base from V and 2 bases from J, with 6 bases between. CDR1 is MNHEY, CDR2 SVGAGI, per germline. The CDR3 loop reads CASSYLGTYEQYF. CDR3 nucleotides: TGTGCCAGCAGTTACTTGGGGACCTACGAGCAGTACTTC.

This chain joins TRBV29-1 and TRBJ2-1; perhaps TRBD1 as D (5 bases). Germline V gene sequence: CDR1 SQVTM, CDR2 ANQGSEA. The CDR3 runs 13 residues. V dropped 0 bases and J dropped 6 bases, with 9 bases sitting between them. CDR3 nucleotide sequence: TGCAGCGTTGAAGAGGGGCTCCCCAATGAGCAGTTCTTC. This codes for CSVEEGLPNEQFF.

The V and J genes are TRBV6-1 and TRBJ1-1; D possibly corresponds to TRBD1 (6 bases). This CDR3 region has 12 residues. V was shortened by 5 bases and J by 8 bases, with 12 bases between the two germline ends. CDR1 is MNHNS and CDR2 is SASEGT in the germline V gene. The CDR3 DNA sequence: TGTGCCAGCAGTTCTCCGACAGGAGAAGCTTTCTTT. This gives the protein CASSSPTGEAFF.

The rearrangement uses TRBV6-6 and TRBJ2-5, with D unclear. Trimming took off 4 bases at V and 1 base at J, with 10 bases between the two ends. The V gene's germline CDR1 is MNHNY and CDR2 SVGAGI (reference sequence). The CDR3 covers 14 residues. The CDR3 spells CASSSRVVQETQYF. The CDR3 DNA reads TGTGCCAGCAGTTCCCGAGTAGTCCAAGAGACCCAGTACTTC.

The J gene is TRBJ2-1, the V gene TRBV11-2; the D is unclear. This CDR3 comprises 14 residues. V lost 4 bases and J lost 7, with 14 bases in between. Per the germline V gene, CDR1 is SGHAT and CDR2 is FQNNGV. The CDR3 DNA is TGTGCCAGCAGCTGGATGCTAGGTCCTAATGAGCAGTTCTTC. Translation gives CASSWMLGPNEQFF. The complete variable domain, with remaining parts taken from reference TRBV11-2 and TRBJ2-1, reads EAGVAQSPRYKIIEKRQSVAFWCNPISGHATLYWYQQILGQGPKLLIQFQNNGVVDDSQLPKDRFSAERLKGVDSTLKIQPAKLEDSAVYLCASSWMLGPNEQFFGPGTRLTVL.

About this clone itself: One end of the junction is discordant with germline, which a read error may explain. The chain joins TRBV9 to TRBJ2-4, with a possible D match to TRBD2 (5 bases). CDR1 SGDLS and CDR2 YYNGEE come from the germline V gene. The CDR3 has 10 residues. The CDR3 DNA reads TGTGCCAGCAGCGCCATAACTAGGGACTTC. Amino acids: CASSAITRDF. The variable domain in full, completed from reference TRBV9 and TRBJ2-4, reads DSGVTQTPKHLITATGQRVTLRCSPRSGDLSVYWYQQSLDQGLQFLIQYYNGEERAKGNILERFSAQQFPDLHSELNLSSLELGDSALYFCASSAITRDFGAGTRLSVL.

The gene calls are TRBV4-1 and TRBJ2-3; D perhaps matches TRBD2 (5 bases). CDR1 and CDR2 from the germline V gene are MGHRA and YSYEKL. V was cut by 0 bases and J by 1 base, with 11 bases left in between. The CDR3 is made up of 16 amino acids. The CDR3 loop is CASSQDWLAGTDTQYF. DNA of the CDR3: TGCGCCAGCAGCCAAGATTGGCTAGCCGGCACAGATACGCAGTATTTT.

Written as DNA, the CDR3 is TGTGCCAGCTCACCTTCTTTCCCGGGTCGACTTGGCCGCACTGAAGCTTTCTTT. This codes for CASSPSFPGRLGRTEAFF. The chain combines TRBV18 with TRBJ1-1, with D uncertain. Deletions cut 3 bases from V and 4 bases from J, with 24 bases between. CDR3 size: 18 residues. Germline V CDR1 and CDR2: KGHSH, LQKENI.

The V and J genes are TRBV27 and TRBJ1-5; 10 bases line up with TRBD1. V dropped 5 bases and J dropped 7; count of bases not matched to a gene: 5. Germline assignment: CDR1 MNHEY and CDR2 SMNVEV (reference sequence). The CDR3 sequence is 14 residues long. CDR3 DNA: TGTGCCAGCAGTATACGGGACAGGGGACAGCCCCAGCATTTT. This codes for CASSIRDRGQPQHF.